The rows below give T cell receptor beta chains drawn from one sample of a study of OX40 agonist ivuxolimab in advanced cancers. Clones were read by immunoSEQ multiplex PCR, and TCRdb kept only the in-frame ones, dropping some. The sample contains 30,000 to 45,000 clones, roughly 90% of which appear only once. Here the sequenced sample was CD4+ or CD8+ T cells sorted from blood, taken in a trial of the OX40 agonist ivuxolimab. These receptor sequences come from an adult with an advanced solid tumor such as melanoma, head and neck, liver or kidney cancer. Both conserved end residues are part of each CDR3. The D gene is left open where the match is weak. Clone sizes are given selectively: once, few, many, or a class where the clone is expanded.

j_gene	abundance	d_gene	v_gene	CDR3nt	CDR3aa
TRBJ2-7	.	TRBD2	TRBV29-1	TGCAGCGCCCTTAGCGGGTTAACCTACGAGCAGTACTTC	CSALSGLTYEQYF
TRBJ2-1	.	TRBD2	TRBV11-2	TGTGCCAGCAGCCTTCGACTAGCGGGGGCTCTGGGGGATGAGCAGTTCTTC	CASSLRLAGALGDEQFF
TRBJ2-3	.	.	TRBV7-6	TGTGCCAGCAGCCGTGGGCGTGGGGATACGCAGTATTTT	CASSRGRGDTQYF
TRBJ1-4	.	TRBD1	TRBV5-1	TGCGCCAGCAGCTTGTGGGCACGGGACAGGGAGAATGAAAAACTGTTTTTT	CASSLWARDRENEKLFF
TRBJ1-1	.	TRBD1	TRBV5-1	TGCGCCAGCAGGCCTGCAGGGGGCGTAGTGAACACTGAAGCTTTCTTT	CASRPAGGVVNTEAFF
TRBJ1-1	.	.	TRBV6-6	TGTGCCAGCAGTTACTCGGGACGTATGAACACTGAAGCTTTCTTT	CASSYSGRMNTEAFF
TRBJ1-2	.	.	TRBV28	TGTGCCAGCAGTTGGGGGGCCAGGGGCTACACCTTC	CASSWGARGYTF
TRBJ2-7	.	TRBD1	TRBV15	TGTGCACCCGACAGGGACTACGAGCAGTACTTC	CAPDRDYEQYF
TRBJ2-3	.	.	TRBV7-6	TGTGCCAGCAGCCTAGTCGACAGATCTAGCACAGATACGCAGTATTTT	CASSLVDRSSTDTQYF
TRBJ1-5	.	.	TRBV18	TGTGCCAGCTCACGACGGGGTGGGGATCAGCCCCAGCATTTT	CASSRRGGDQPQHF
TRBJ1-6	.	.	TRBV2	TGTGCCAGCAGTGAAGTATGGGGGCAAAATTCACCCCTCCACTTT	CASSEVWGQNSPLHF
TRBJ2-5	once	TRBD1	TRBV2	TGTGCCAGCAACAGACAGGGTATCCAAGAGACCCAGTACTTC	CASNRQGIQETQYF
TRBJ1-4	.	TRBD1	TRBV6-1	TGTGCCAGCGGGACAGGAGATAATGAAAAACTGTTTTTT	CASGTGDNEKLFF
TRBJ2-2	.	.	TRBV10-1	TGCGCCAGCAGCTTACAGGGATCAACCGGGGAGCTGTTTTTT	CASSLQGSTGELFF
TRBJ2-1	.	TRBD2	TRBV5-1	TGCGCCAGCAGACAACTGGGAAACGGGGGGATGAATGAGCAGTTCTTC	CASRQLGNGGMNEQFF
TRBJ2-2	once	.	TRBV7-8	TGTGCCAGCAGCTTAGCGGGGGTGGTCGGGGAGCTGTTTTTT	CASSLAGVVGELFF
TRBJ2-7	.	TRBD1	TRBV28	TGTGCCAGCAGTCCAGGGGGGACAGGGTCTAGGGAGCAGTACTTC	CASSPGGTGSREQYF
TRBJ2-1	.	TRBD1	TRBV5-1	TGCGCCAGCAGCTCTGGGGGGACAGGAGTTTCCTACAATGAGCAGTTCTTC	CASSSGGTGVSYNEQFF
TRBJ1-2	.	TRBD1	TRBV11-1	TGTGCCAGCAGCTCGAGGGACAGTAACTATGGCTACACCTTC	CASSSRDSNYGYTF
TRBJ1-5	.	.	TRBV28	TGTGCCAGCAGTTTTTATAGCAATCAGCCCCAGCATTTT	CASSFYSNQPQHF
TRBJ2-2	.	.	TRBV28	TGTGCCAGCAGGTCCCCCCGACGGGGACTCACCGGGGAGCTGTTTTTT	CASRSPRRGLTGELFF
TRBJ1-6	.	.	TRBV9	TGTGCCAGCAGCGTGGAGCGACAGAATTCACCCCTCCACTTT	CASSVERQNSPLHF
TRBJ2-1	.	.	TRBV28	TGTGCCAGCAGTTACGGGGCGGGGCCCACCTTCTACAATGAGCAGTTCTTC	CASSYGAGPTFYNEQFF
TRBJ2-1	few	.	TRBV7-2	TGTGCCAGCAGCCCCCGGGGAGGGGGGGACAATGAGCAGTTCTTC	CASSPRGGGDNEQFF
TRBJ2-2	.	TRBD1	TRBV11-2	TGTGCCAGCAGCTCAGGGGGCGCAGGTACCGGGGAGCTGTTTTTT	CASSSGGAGTGELFF
TRBJ1-2	.	.	TRBV9	TGTGCCAGCAGCGCAGGGTGGGAGCGTGCGGACTATGGCTACACCTTC	CASSAGWERADYGYTF
TRBJ1-5	.	.	TRBV11-2	TGTGCCAGCAGCTTATCGGACAGTAGCAATCAGCCCCAGCATTTT	CASSLSDSSNQPQHF
TRBJ2-2	.	.	TRBV9	TGTGCCAGCAGCGTAGGACTAAGCACCGGGGAGCTGTTTTTT	CASSVGLSTGELFF
TRBJ2-2	.	.	TRBV5-1	TGCGCCAGCAACCTAGAACAGGGTACCACCGGGGAGCTGTTTTTT	CASNLEQGTTGELFF
TRBJ2-2	.	.	TRBV6-4	TGTGCCAGCAGTGGGCCCGGGGAGCTGTTTTTT	CASSGPGELFF
TRBJ2-7	.	.	TRBV2	TGTGCCAGCAGTGAGCTACCAGGGCCCTACGAGCAGTACTTC	CASSELPGPYEQYF
TRBJ2-6	.	TRBD1	TRBV30	TGTGCCTGGAGGGGACCGGGACAGCAAAGCTCTGGGGCCAACGTCCTGACTTTC	CAWRGPGQQSSGANVLTF
TRBJ1-6	.	.	TRBV25-1	TGTGCCAGCAAAACGGATTATTCACCCCTCCACTTT	CASKTDYSPLHF
TRBJ2-5	.	.	TRBV5-1	TGCGCCAGCAGCCGGGGACCAGCTGAGACCCAGTACTTC	CASSRGPAETQYF
TRBJ2-7	.	.	TRBV15	TGTGCCACCAGCAGAGGTTACGGATCCTACGAGCAGTACTTC	CATSRGYGSYEQYF
TRBJ1-6	.	.	TRBV13	TGTGCCAGCAGCTTAGAGGGGGGGCAGAATTCACCCCTCCACTTT	CASSLEGGQNSPLHF